What follows are 12 T cell receptor beta chains derived from one specimen sequenced in a study of human T cells and chemical hapten exposure. Total RNA was isolated from unfractionated whole blood. Each CDR3 protein gets one entry after TCRdb re-called the 5' RACE reads with MiXCR. The sample lists 150,000 or so distinct CDR3 sequences, roughly 4.1% occurring once. The receptors come from a female donor in good health.

This clonotype was seen at least ten times. The genes are TRBV20-1 and TRBJ2-1; 8 bases map to TRBD2. The V gene end was trimmed by 6 bases and the J gene end by 2 bases; junction bases not matched to a gene: 6. This CDR3 spans 14 amino acids. The V gene's germline CDR1 is DFQATT and CDR2 SNEGSKA (reference sequence). CDR3 nucleotides: TGCAGTGCCCCCCCGGGGGGGCCCTACAATGAGCAGTTCTTC. Residues: CSAPPGGPYNEQFF.

The chain links TRBV29-1 to TRBJ1-3; D is undetermined. Per germline, CDR1 SQVTM and CDR2 ANQGSEA. Trimming cost V 7 bases and J 3 bases, with 7 bases left between them. The CDR3 contains 11 residues. This CDR3 reads CSGWGGNTIYF. CDR3 sequence (DNA): TGCAGCGGTTGGGGTGGAAACACCATATATTTT.

This clonotype was seen ten or more times. This chain connects TRBV5-1 to TRBJ1-2, with a weak D call TRBD1 (5 bases). CDR1 is SGHRS, CDR2 YFSETQ, per germline. The CDR3 is made up of 16 amino acids. Trimming cost V 0 bases and J 1 base, with 13 bases left between them. The CDR3 sequence is CASSLVVTDLNYGYTF. The CDR3 DNA reads as TGCGCCAGCAGCTTGGTTGTGACAGACCTTAACTATGGCTACACCTTC.

Many counts were recorded for this clonotype. The rearrangement links TRBV28 to TRBJ2-1; D remains unclear. The germline CDR1 and CDR2 sequences are MDHEN and SYDVKM. The V end was cut by 8 bases, the J end by 5 bases, with 7 bases between. The CDR3 length is 11 residues. The CDR3 protein is CASPSNNEQFF. As DNA, the CDR3 is TGTGCCAGCCCTAGTAACAATGAGCAGTTCTTC.

This clonotype was detected many times. The DNA for the CDR3 is TGTGCCAGCTCACCACAATCCGGGGACACTGAAGCTTTCTTT. Translated, it gives CASSPQSGDTEAFF. The rearrangement uses TRBV18 and TRBJ1-1; D is ambiguous. The CDR3 spans 14 residues. In germline, CDR1 is KGHSH, CDR2 LQKENI. Trimming left V 1 base short and J 3 bases short, with 9 bases between.

This clonotype has ten or more counts. This sequence joins TRBV7-2 and TRBJ1-1; D uncertain. CDR3 length: 14 residues. Germline V gene lookup returns CDR1 SGHTA and CDR2 FQGNSA. V lost 7 bases, J lost 3 bases, and 15 bases lay in between. CDR3 DNA: TGTGCCAGCAAGAGGGAAGCTTGGGACACTGAAGCTTTCTTT. As protein: CASKREAWDTEAFF.

This clonotype was counted many times. CDR3 loop: CASRGSGGSSYEQYF. The CDR3 nucleotides are TGTGCCAGCAGAGGAAGCGGGGGGAGCTCCTACGAGCAGTACTTC. The chain joins TRBV11-1 to TRBJ2-7; 9 nucleotides line up with TRBD2. Germline-derived CDR1 and CDR2 are SGHAT and FQDESV (reference sequence). The J segment lost 0 bases and the V segment lost 6 bases, leaving 6 bases of the junction unmatched. CDR3 length: 15 residues.

This clonotype was detected many times. This chain links TRBV6-1 with TRBJ2-3; 11 bases fit TRBD1. CDR3 length equals 16 residues. The junction had 4 bases not matched to a gene; V was cut back by 4 bases and J by 1 base. CDR1 and CDR2 from the germline V gene are MNHNS and SASEGT. The CDR3 DNA is TGTGCCAGCAGTGTCGGGACAGGGGGACGCACAGATACGCAGTATTTT. Translated, it gives CASSVGTGGRTDTQYF.

This clonotype was detected ten times or more. The chain combines TRBV12-3 or TRBV12-4 with TRBJ2-1, with 7 bases lining up with TRBD1. With V trimmed by 1 base and J by 7 bases, 7 bases remained unmatched. There are 15 residues in the CDR3. CDR3 in amino acids: CASSLDLDRVNEQFF. CDR3 nucleotides: TGTGCCAGCAGTTTAGATCTTGACAGGGTGAATGAGCAGTTCTTC.

This clonotype was seen many times. This chain links TRBV7-2 with TRBJ1-2, with D tentatively TRBD1 (6 bases). V was pared by 5 bases and J by 2 bases, with 9 bases between. CDR3 length: 13 residues. Germline V gene lookup returns CDR1 SGHTA and CDR2 FQGNSA. This CDR3 reads CASSRTENYGYTF. The CDR3 DNA sequence: TGTGCCAGCAGCCGGACAGAAAACTATGGCTACACCTTC.

This clonotype has at least ten counts. V usage is TRBV7-6 and J usage is TRBJ1-1; D uncertain. There are 15 residues in the CDR3. V shed 1 base and J shed 1 base, with 10 bases lying between them. CDR1 and CDR2 (germline): SGHVS, FNYEAQ. This CDR3 reads CASSLGGISNTEAFF. In nucleotides, the CDR3 is TGTGCCAGCAGCTTAGGTGGGATATCGAACACTGAAGCTTTCTTT.

The table lists this clonotype with a few counts. The junction and the germline gene differ at one end; a read error may be behind it. V usage is TRBV6-1 and J usage is TRBJ2-1, with 10 bases aligning to TRBD2. This CDR3 contains 17 residues. Looked up from germline, CDR1 is MNHNS and CDR2 is SASEGT. DNA of the CDR3: TGTGCCAGCACTGAACTAGCGGGGCAATCCTCCTACAATGAGCAGTTCTTC. Translated, it gives CASTELAGQSSYNEQFF.